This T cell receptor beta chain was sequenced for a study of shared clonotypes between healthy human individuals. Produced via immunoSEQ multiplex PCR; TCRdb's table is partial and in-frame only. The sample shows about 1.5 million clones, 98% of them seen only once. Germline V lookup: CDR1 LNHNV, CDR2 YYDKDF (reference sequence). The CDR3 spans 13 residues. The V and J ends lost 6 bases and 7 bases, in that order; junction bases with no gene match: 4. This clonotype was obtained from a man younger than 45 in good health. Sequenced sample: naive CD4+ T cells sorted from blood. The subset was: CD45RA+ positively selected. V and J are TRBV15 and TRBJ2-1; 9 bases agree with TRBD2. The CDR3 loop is CATRSAGGNEQFF. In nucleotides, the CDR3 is TGTGCCACCAGGTCCGCGGGGGGGAATGAGCAGTTCTTC.